These 6 T cell receptor beta chains came from one sample sequenced in a study of molecular identifiers for immune sequencing clone quantification. TCRdb re-called the PCR reads through MiXCR, storing one row per CDR3 protein. The repertoire holds some 66,000 distinct CDR3 sequences, with under 20% as singletons. Sequencing was carried out using naive CD8+ T cells from blood, with Jurkat cell RNA spiked in. Subset in this sample: FACS-sorted CD8+CD4-CCR7+CD45RA+ naive T cells. All receptors derive from a human donor in good health. Some libraries in this study had Jurkat cell RNA spiked in.

As concerns this clonotype: This could be a read error, since a much larger clone is one nucleotide away. The V call is TRBV6-1, the J call TRBJ2-7; D uncertain. Germline assignment: CDR1 MNHNS and CDR2 SASEGT. Trimming removed 1 base from V and 3 bases from J, with 4 bases in between. This CDR3 has 12 amino acids. The chain's CDR3 is CASSEGNYEQYF. CDR3 coding DNA: TGTGCCAGCAGTGAAGGCAACTACGAGCAGTACTTC.

This clonotype was observed a handful of times. The chain couples TRBV19 to TRBJ1-1, with 7 bases that match TRBD1. The germline gives CDR1 LNHDA, CDR2 SQIVND (reference sequence). There are 15 residues in the CDR3. V gave up 6 bases and J gave up 1 base; unmatched junction bases: 8. The CDR3 region is CASRKQGFGNTEAFF. As DNA, the CDR3 is TGTGCCAGTAGGAAACAGGGGTTCGGGAACACTGAAGCTTTCTTT.

This chain links TRBV19 with TRBJ2-7; 8 nucleotides align to TRBD1. J lost 0 bases, V lost 8 bases, and 6 bases had no gene match. Germline CDR1 and CDR2: LNHDA and SQIVND (reference sequence). The CDR3 length is 14 residues. In DNA, the CDR3 is TGTGCCAGTGGACTCACAGGGGGCTCCTACGAGCAGTACTTC. It specifies CASGLTGGSYEQYF. Complete variable domain (other parts from reference TRBV19 and TRBJ2-7): DGGITQSPKYLFRKEGQNVTLSCEQNLNHDAMYWYRQDPGQGLRLIYYSQIVNDFQKGDIAEGYSVSREKKESFPLTVTSAQKNPTAFYLCASGLTGGSYEQYFGPGTRLTVT.

This clonotype was observed many times. This rearrangement joins TRBV20-1 to TRBJ2-3; D is unresolved. CDR1 is DFQATT and CDR2 is SNEGSKA in the germline V gene (reference sequence). The CDR3 extends over 13 amino acids. Trimming took off 4 bases at V and 4 bases at J, with 12 bases between the two ends. The CDR3 protein is CSAKTLKADTQYF. In DNA, the CDR3 is TGCAGTGCTAAGACCTTAAAGGCAGATACGCAGTATTTT.

The table lists this clonotype with many counts. The chain uses TRBV29-1 and TRBJ2-1; D gene ambiguous. The CDR3 has 12 amino acids. Looked up from germline, CDR1 is SQVTM and CDR2 is ANQGSEA. V lost 7 bases and J lost 2, with 9 bases in between. CDR3 region: CSAEGAYNEQFF. The CDR3 DNA is TGCAGCGCCGAAGGCGCCTACAATGAGCAGTTCTTC.

The J gene is TRBJ1-1, the V gene TRBV7-2, with D possibly being TRBD1 (5 bases). Trimming cost V 5 bases and J 10 bases, with 14 bases left between them. The CDR3 runs to 12 residues. CDR1 is SGHTA, CDR2 FQGNSA, per germline. The CDR3 bases are TGTGCCAGCAGCCGACCGATAGGGGTAGCTTTCTTT. Its translation: CASSRPIGVAFF. Variable domain in full (rest from reference TRBV7-2 and TRBJ1-1): GAGVSQSPSNKVTEKGKDVELRCDPISGHTALYWYRQSLGQGLEFLIYFQGNSAPDKSGLPSDRFSAERTGGSVSTLTIQRTQQEDSAVYLCASSRPIGVAFFGQGTRLTVV.